The source of this T cell receptor (beta chain) is a study of cytomegalovirus exposure and HLA in healthy donors. Whole-study results and caveats: When presence/absence was analysed, sequencing depth was taken to be roughly uniform across donors. In a later analysis, HLA-associated beta chains showed higher expansion and lower generation probabilities than comparable chains.

Comments on this clone: No antigen is known for it.

Use of 60 Vbeta and 13 Jbeta primers characterized the PCR. Clones were sequenced by immunoSEQ multiplex PCR, and TCRdb holds only the in-frame ones, with some missing. The data hold some 130,000 clones, with roughly 79% observed a single time. There were likely unrecorded immune exposures, though donors were nominally healthy when sampled. Germline V gives CDR1 SGHRS, CDR2 YFSETQ. The CDR3 totals 14 residues. With V trimmed by 6 bases and J by 6 bases, 11 bases remained unmatched. The source is a woman aged 40 to 50 in good health and CMV-seronegative. The V gene is TRBV5-1, the J gene TRBJ2-7, with 8 nucleotides matching TRBD1. The specimen sequenced was PBMCs. The CDR3 here is CASTAVGQVGEQYF. The CDR3 DNA follows: TGCGCCAGCACCGCTGTGGGACAGGTCGGCGAGCAGTACTTC. Complete variable domain (other parts from reference TRBV5-1 and TRBJ2-7): KAGVTQTPRYLIKTRGQQVTLSCSPISGHRSVSWYQQTPGQGLQFLFEYFSETQRNKGNFPGRFSGRQFSNSRSEMNVSTLELGDSALYLCASTAVGQVGEQYFGPGTRLTVT.